The 19 T cell receptor beta chains in this list originate from one sample, sequenced in a study of tumor-infiltrating lymphocytes in primary liver carcinoma. Alongside blood RNA obtained from unsorted whole blood, germline DNA was also extracted. Total RNA (roughly 540 ng) served as template for TCR beta cDNA synthesis primed by a constant-region primer. Three-round nested multiplex PCR performed with slightly modified ARM-PCR produced the TCR beta libraries. The first two PCR rounds used TRBV1-TRBV30 primers with a Cbeta primer, nine to eleven cycles each. From the multiplex PCR reads, TCRdb called clonotypes with MiXCR, one entry per CDR3 protein. The table lists about 200,000 distinct CDR3 sequences, about two thirds of them singletons. The specimen was peripheral blood. The receptors were sampled from a woman aged 55-70 years with primary liver carcinoma and hepatitis B virus infection.

This clonotype was counted many times. The rearrangement uses TRBV6-2 or TRBV6-3 and TRBJ1-1; D gene unclear. Germline CDR1 MNHEY, CDR2 SVGEGT. Trimming took off 8 bases at V and 1 base at J, with 8 bases between the two ends. The CDR3 length is 12 residues. CDR3 sequence: CASLRQNTEAFF. As DNA, the CDR3 is TGTGCCAGCCTCCGGCAGAACACTGAAGCTTTCTTT.

With respect to this clonotype: Just one base apart from a much larger clone, this may be a read error. The chain has TRBV12-3 or TRBV12-4 and TRBJ2-2, with TRBD2 matching over 9 bases. There are 15 residues in the CDR3. For the CDR3, the DNA is TGTGCCAGCAGCCGGACTAGCGTGGCCACCCGGGAGCTGTTTTTT. This encodes CASSRTSVATRELFF.

This clonotype came up once. One junction end disagrees with the germline gene, perhaps due to a read error. The chain employs TRBV12-3 or TRBV12-4 and TRBJ2-5; 9 positions agree with TRBD2. The CDR3 is 16 residues long. For the CDR3, the DNA is TGTGCCAGCAGCCCCCGCGCTAGCGGGGACCAAGGGACCCAGTACTTC. Translated, it gives CASSPRASGDQGTQYF.

Note on this clonotype: An end of the junction differs from the germline gene, which may be a read error. V and J are TRBV6-1 and TRBJ1-5; D uncertain. In germline, CDR1 is MNHNS, CDR2 SASEGT. The CDR3 runs 13 residues. The CDR3, as DNA: TGTCCCAGCAGTCCGGGGTTTGGGCAGCCCCAGCATTTT. This encodes CPSSPGFGQPQHF.

This rearrangement joins TRBV11-3 to TRBJ2-1; D is perhaps TRBD2 (6 bases). The V end lost 5 bases, the J end lost 4 bases, and 21 bases lay between the germline ends. The germline V gene has CDR1 SGHNT and CDR2 YENEEA. The CDR3 consists of 17 residues. CDR3 residues: CASSLGSGRGEYNEQFF. In nucleotides, the CDR3 is TGTGCCAGCAGCCTGGGCTCGGGGCGGGGAGAGTACAATGAGCAGTTCTTC.

A remark on this clonotype: This may arise from a read error, as a much more abundant clone is one base away. V is TRBV12-3 or TRBV12-4 and J is TRBJ1-3, with D tentatively TRBD1 (5 bases). The CDR3 loop spans 15 amino acids. The V gene lost 3 bases and the J gene lost 0 bases, with 9 bases spanning the gap. This CDR3 reads CASSLDMASGNTIYF. CDR3 in DNA: TGTGCCAGCAGTTTGGACATGGCCTCTGGAAACACCATATATTTT.

Of note for this clonotype: This CDR3 is missing its conserved last phenylalanine or tryptophan, likely due to a read error. The rearrangement uses TRBV11-3 and TRBJ1-2, with D uncertain. Germline CDR1 reads SGHNT; CDR2 reads YENEEA. Trimming took off 3 bases at V and 5 bases at J, with 16 bases between the two ends. The CDR3 contains 15 residues. Here the CDR3 reads CASSLAVEDPYGYTL. The CDR3, as DNA: TGTGCCAGCAGCTTGGCGGTGGAGGACCCATATGGCTACACCCTC.

This clonotype was counted ten times or more. V usage is TRBV4-1 and J usage is TRBJ1-1; the D gene is possibly TRBD1 (6 bases). The V gene's germline CDR1 is MGHRA and CDR2 YSYEKL. Deletions cut 1 base from V and 4 bases from J, with 7 bases between. The CDR3 contains 13 residues. The CDR3 nucleotides read TGCGCCAGCAGCCAAGTAGGGGGCACTGAAGCTTTCTTT. Residues: CASSQVGGTEAFF.

This clonotype was detected ten times or more. The chain combines TRBV12-3 or TRBV12-4 with TRBJ1-3; D gene ambiguous. CDR3 length: 14 residues. Trimming cost V 2 bases and J 3 bases, with 8 bases left between them. This CDR3 reads CASSLRVDGNTIYF. DNA of the CDR3: TGTGCCAGCAGTTTAAGAGTAGATGGAAACACCATATATTTT.

Remarks on this clonotype: A read error may produce the germline difference seen at one junction end. This chain links TRBV12-3 or TRBV12-4 with TRBJ1-5, with 7 bases identical to TRBD1. The CDR3 sequence is 14 residues long. CDR3: CASRPGGSNQPRHF. Written as DNA, the CDR3 is TGTGCCAGCAGGCCAGGGGGAAGCAATCAGCCCCGGCATTTT.

In its sample, this clonotype was seen a few times. The chain carries TRBV10-2 and TRBJ1-5; D possibly corresponds to TRBD1 (5 bases). V was pared by 2 bases and J by 6 bases, with 11 bases between. The germline CDR1 and CDR2 sequences are WSHSY and SAAADI. The length of the CDR3 is 14 residues. The CDR3 DNA is TGCGCCAGCAGTGAGGTAACAGGCAGTCAGCCCCAGCATTTT. The encoded protein is CASSEVTGSQPQHF.

For this clonotype: A junction boundary mismatches the germline segment, possibly from a read error. The V call is TRBV11-2, the J call TRBJ2-2, with 11 bases that match TRBD1. The CDR3 sequence is 15 residues long. The germline CDR1 and CDR2 sequences are SGHAT and FQNNGV. The CDR3, as DNA: TGTGCCAGCAGACGGGACAGGGGGGCAACTGGGGAGATGTTTTTT. This sequence encodes CASRRDRGATGEMFF.

Regarding this clonotype: It may be a read error: a sequence one base away is much more abundant. This sequence joins TRBV4-1 and TRBJ2-2; the match to TRBD1 covers 9 bases. Looked up from germline, CDR1 is MGHRA and CDR2 is YSYEKL. The CDR3 covers 18 residues. The CDR3 nucleotides read TGCGCCAGCATCCAAGGGTCTCGGGGACAGGGGAACACCGGGGAGCTGTTTTTT. This encodes CASIQGSRGQGNTGELFF.

This chain uses TRBV5-1 with TRBJ1-3, with TRBD1 identical over 9 bases. The junction had 2 bases not matched to a gene; V was cut back by 3 bases and J by 7 bases. This CDR3 has 13 residues. In germline, CDR1 is SGHRS, CDR2 YFSETQ. CDR3 region: CASSSGQGNTIYF. The CDR3 DNA reads as TGCGCCAGCAGCTCCGGACAGGGGAACACCATATATTTT.

This clonotype was observed many times. V and J are TRBV29-1 and TRBJ2-7, with unresolved D. V lost 3 bases to trimming and J lost 6 bases, with 12 bases between them. CDR1 and CDR2 from the germline V gene are SQVTM and ANQGSEA. The CDR3 is made up of 12 amino acids. CDR3 nucleotide sequence: TGCAGCGTTGAGTTCATGGGTGGCGAGCAGTACTTC. This sequence encodes CSVEFMGGEQYF.

As to this clonotype: Relative to the germline gene, one junction end is altered; a read error may explain this. The CDR3 loop is CVSSLAAGSGANALTF. Here the CDR3 DNA reads TGTGTCAGCAGCTTAGCGGCGGGGAGTGGGGCCAACGCCCTGACTTTC. The chain carries TRBV11-3 and TRBJ2-6; maybe TRBD2 (6 bases). The CDR3 runs 16 residues. The germline V gene encodes CDR1 SGHNT and CDR2 YENEEA.

This sequence joins TRBV11-2 and TRBJ1-2; 7 nucleotides match TRBD1. Germline values: CDR1 SGHAT, CDR2 FQNNGV. This CDR3 contains 14 residues. CDR3 in amino acids: CICSLETGNVGYTF. As DNA, the CDR3 is TGTATCTGCAGCTTAGAGACAGGGAACGTAGGCTACACCTTC.

The J gene is TRBJ2-7, the V gene TRBV6-5; 9 nucleotides line up with TRBD2. The CDR3 is 15 residues long. Germline V gene sequence: CDR1 MNHEY, CDR2 SVGAGI. J was trimmed by 2 bases and V by 6 bases; bases with no gene match: 8. As DNA, the CDR3 is TGTGCCAGCAGAGGACTAGCGAGAGCGGCCTACGAGCAGTACTTC. It specifies CASRGLARAAYEQYF.

About this clonotype itself: One end of the junction does not line up with germline, which may come from a read error. The gene calls are TRBV12-5 and TRBJ2-2, with D hard to call. This CDR3 is built from 15 residues. The V gene's germline CDR1 is LGHNT and CDR2 FRNRAP. The CDR3, as DNA: TGTGCTAGTGGTTTGGGGCAAGGCTACACCAGGGAGCTGTTTTTT. Its translation: CASGLGQGYTRELFF.